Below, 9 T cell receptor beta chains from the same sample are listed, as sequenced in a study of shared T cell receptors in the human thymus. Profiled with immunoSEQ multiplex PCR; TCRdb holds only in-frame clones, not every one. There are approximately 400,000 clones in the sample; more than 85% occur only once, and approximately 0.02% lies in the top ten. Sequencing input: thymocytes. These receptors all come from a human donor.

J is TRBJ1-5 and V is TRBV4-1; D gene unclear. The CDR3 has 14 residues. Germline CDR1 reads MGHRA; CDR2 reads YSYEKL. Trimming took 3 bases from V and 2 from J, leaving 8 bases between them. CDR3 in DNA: TGCGCCAGCAGCCAGAGACAAGGCAATCAGCCCCAGCATTTT. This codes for CASSQRQGNQPQHF.

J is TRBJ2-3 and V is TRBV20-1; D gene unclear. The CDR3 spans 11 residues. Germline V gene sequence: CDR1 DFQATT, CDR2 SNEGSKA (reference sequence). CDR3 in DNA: TGCGGCCCCCGAGGCACAGATACGCAGTATTTT. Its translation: CGPRGTDTQYF.

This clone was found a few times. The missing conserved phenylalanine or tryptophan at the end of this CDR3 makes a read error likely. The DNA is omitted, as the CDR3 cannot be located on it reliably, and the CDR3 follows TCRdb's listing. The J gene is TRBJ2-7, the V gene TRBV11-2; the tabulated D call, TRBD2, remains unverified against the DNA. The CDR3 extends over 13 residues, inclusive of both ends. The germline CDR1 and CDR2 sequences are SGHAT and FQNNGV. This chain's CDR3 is CASSPGVAGGLGY.

The CDR3 region is CASSVAQHGRTYNEQFF. The CDR3 bases are TGTGCCAGCAGCGTAGCTCAGCACGGGAGGACCTACAATGAGCAGTTCTTC. The chain recombines TRBV9 with TRBJ2-1; 7 bases align to TRBD2. V trimming: 0 bases; J trimming: 2 bases; junction bases outside the gene matches: 8. Germline lookup yields CDR1 SGDLS and CDR2 YYNGEE. CDR3 size: 17 residues. Filled out from reference TRBV9 and TRBJ2-1, the complete variable domain reads DSGVTQTPKHLITATGQRVTLRCSPRSGDLSVYWYQQSLDQGLQFLIQYYNGEERAKGNILERFSAQQFPDLHSELNLSSLELGDSALYFCASSVAQHGRTYNEQFFGPGTRLTVL.

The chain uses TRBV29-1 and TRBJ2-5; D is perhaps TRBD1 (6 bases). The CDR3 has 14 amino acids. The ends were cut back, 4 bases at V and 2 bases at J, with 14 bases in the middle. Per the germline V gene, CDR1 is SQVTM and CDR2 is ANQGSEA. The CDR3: CSVGQRQAQETQYF. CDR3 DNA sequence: TGCAGCGTTGGACAGCGACAGGCACAAGAGACCCAGTACTTC.

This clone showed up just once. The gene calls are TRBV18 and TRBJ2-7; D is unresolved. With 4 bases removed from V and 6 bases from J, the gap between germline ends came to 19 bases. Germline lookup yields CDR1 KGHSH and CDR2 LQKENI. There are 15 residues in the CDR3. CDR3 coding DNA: TGTGCCAGCTCACTCTCCGGTTCCTCTGATCTCGAGCAGTACTTC. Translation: CASSLSGSSDLEQYF. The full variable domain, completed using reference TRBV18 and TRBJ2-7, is NAGVMQNPRHLVRRRGQEARLRCSPMKGHSHVYWYRQLPEEGLKFMVYLQKENIIDESGMPKERFSAEFPKEGPSILRIQQVVRGDSAAYFCASSLSGSSDLEQYFGPGTRLTVT.

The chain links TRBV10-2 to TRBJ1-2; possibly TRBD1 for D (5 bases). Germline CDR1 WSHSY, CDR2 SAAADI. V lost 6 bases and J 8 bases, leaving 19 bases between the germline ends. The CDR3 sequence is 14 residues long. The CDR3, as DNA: TGCGCCAGCAGCACATATAGAGGGGTAGAGGGCTACACCTTC. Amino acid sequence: CASSTYRGVEGYTF.

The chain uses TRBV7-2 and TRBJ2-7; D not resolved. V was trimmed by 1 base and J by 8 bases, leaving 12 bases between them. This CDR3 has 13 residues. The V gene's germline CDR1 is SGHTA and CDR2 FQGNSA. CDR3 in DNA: TGTGCCAGCAGCTTAGTCTCGGTCCTGCAGCAGTACTTC. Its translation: CASSLVSVLQQYF.

This CDR3 is CASSWRTSGRPRELYEQYF. The CDR3 region has the DNA TGTGCCAGCAGCTGGAGGACTAGCGGGAGACCCAGAGAGCTCTACGAGCAGTACTTC. V is TRBV7-9 and J is TRBJ2-7, with TRBD2 identical over 13 bases. The CDR3 runs to 19 residues. CDR1 is SEHNR and CDR2 is FQNEAQ in the germline V gene (reference sequence). V trimming: 4 bases; J trimming: 3 bases; junction bases outside the gene matches: 15. The entire variable domain, with the rest obtained from reference TRBV7-9 and TRBJ2-7, is as follows: DTGVSQNPRHKITKRGQNVTFRCDPISEHNRLYWYRQTLGQGPEFLTYFQNEAQLEKSRLLSDRFSAERPKGSFSTLEIQRTEQGDSAMYLCASSWRTSGRPRELYEQYFGPGTRLTVT.